The 8 T cell receptor beta chains below come from one sample, sequenced in a study of T cells after posttransplantation cyclophosphamide. Libraries were prepared by immunoSEQ multiplex PCR; TCRdb keeps only in-frame clonotypes and omits some of them. Listed for the sample are 30,000 to 50,000 clones, none seen a single time. The sequenced sample was PBMCs. The receptors shown here come from a woman between 50 and 59 years old in good health and a related stem cell transplant donor.

The table lists this clone with many counts. The chain combines TRBV6-1 with TRBJ1-1; 7 bases agree with TRBD1. Trimming at V came to 4 bases and at J to 5 bases, leaving 7 bases not matched to a gene. There are 14 residues in the CDR3. The V gene's germline CDR1 is MNHNS and CDR2 SASEGT. The CDR3 DNA sequence: TGTGCCAGCAGTGGGCGACAGGGCCGAACTGAAGCTTTCTTT. Its translation is CASSGRQGRTEAFF.

This clone was seen repeatedly, ten times or more. The rearrangement joins TRBV19 to TRBJ2-4; TRBD2 matches 8 bases. CDR1 LNHDA and CDR2 SQIVND come from the germline V gene (reference sequence). The CDR3 covers 17 residues. J was trimmed by 1 base and V by 4 bases; bases with no gene match: 9. This CDR3 reads CASSTRGGKGAKNIQYF. CDR3 nucleotides: TGTGCCAGTAGTACCCGGGGGGGAAAGGGGGCCAAAAACATTCAGTACTTC. Full variable domain (remainder filled in from reference TRBV19 and TRBJ2-4): DGGITQSPKYLFRKEGQNVTLSCEQNLNHDAMYWYRQDPGQGLRLIYYSQIVNDFQKGDIAEGYSVSREKKESFPLTVTSAQKNPTAFYLCASSTRGGKGAKNIQYFGAGTRLSVL.

This clone was counted ten times or more. The chain has TRBV18 and TRBJ1-2; D possibly corresponds to TRBD1 (6 bases). The CDR3 length is 13 residues. The germline gives CDR1 KGHSH, CDR2 LQKENI. Trimming removed 1 base at V and 7 bases at J, with 10 bases between. For the CDR3, the DNA is TGTGCCAGCTCACCACTAAACAGGGCTGGCTACACCTTC. Translating gives CASSPLNRAGYTF.

At least ten counts were recorded for this clone. The genes are TRBV7-2 and TRBJ1-1; 12 bases match TRBD1. Germline CDR1 SGHTA, CDR2 FQGNSA. This CDR3 spans 17 amino acids. The junction had 14 bases not matched to a gene; V was cut back by 6 bases and J by 6 bases. This chain's CDR3 is CASRPGGQGARIAEAFF. CDR3 coding DNA: TGTGCCAGCAGGCCGGGGGGACAGGGGGCGCGTATCGCTGAAGCTTTCTTT.

This clone was detected many times. The chain carries TRBV6-5 and TRBJ1-4, with D possibly matching TRBD1 (6 bases). CDR1 and CDR2 (germline): MNHEY, SVGAGI. V was cut by 2 bases and J by 6 bases, with 13 bases left in between. The CDR3 totals 15 residues. The CDR3 DNA reads TGTGCCAGCAGTTACAACAGGGAGAATGATGAAAAACTGTTTTTT. Translated: CASSYNRENDEKLFF.

This clone was observed at least ten times. V gene TRBV18 combines with J gene TRBJ2-7; D gene ambiguous. Germline V gene data show CDR1 as KGHSH and CDR2 as LQKENI. The CDR3 runs to 15 residues. Trimming pared 6 bases from V and 2 bases from J, leaving 17 bases between. The DNA of the CDR3 is TGTGCCAGCTCCCATCCCGCGACTGCCCCCTACGAGCAGTACTTC. Translation gives CASSHPATAPYEQYF.

This clone was found many times. This rearrangement joins TRBV5-6 to TRBJ1-5; tentatively, D is TRBD1 (5 bases). CDR1 is SGHDT and CDR2 is YYEEEE in the germline V gene. With 0 bases removed from V and 5 bases from J, the gap between germline ends came to 12 bases. This CDR3 is 15 amino acids long. The CDR3, as DNA: TGTGCCAGCAGCTTGGTCGACAGATCGGATCAGCCCCAGCATTTT. Translating it yields CASSLVDRSDQPQHF.

This clone was seen ten or more times. The V gene is TRBV2, the J gene TRBJ2-1; 8 bases line up with TRBD2. Germline V CDR1 and CDR2: SNHLY, FYNNEI. The CDR3 sequence is 15 residues long. The trim removed 4 bases at V and 9 bases at J, leaving 11 bases unmatched. DNA for the CDR3: TGTGCCAGCAGTGGACTTATCGGGGGGGCCTTTGAGCAGTTCTTC. Protein product: CASSGLIGGAFEQFF. The whole variable domain, remainder taken from reference TRBV2 and TRBJ2-1, is EPEVTQTPSHQVTQMGQEVILRCVPISNHLYFYWYRQILGQKVEFLVSFYNNEISEKSEIFDDQFSVERPDGSNFTLKIRSTKLEDSAMYFCASSGLIGGAFEQFFGPGTRLTVL.